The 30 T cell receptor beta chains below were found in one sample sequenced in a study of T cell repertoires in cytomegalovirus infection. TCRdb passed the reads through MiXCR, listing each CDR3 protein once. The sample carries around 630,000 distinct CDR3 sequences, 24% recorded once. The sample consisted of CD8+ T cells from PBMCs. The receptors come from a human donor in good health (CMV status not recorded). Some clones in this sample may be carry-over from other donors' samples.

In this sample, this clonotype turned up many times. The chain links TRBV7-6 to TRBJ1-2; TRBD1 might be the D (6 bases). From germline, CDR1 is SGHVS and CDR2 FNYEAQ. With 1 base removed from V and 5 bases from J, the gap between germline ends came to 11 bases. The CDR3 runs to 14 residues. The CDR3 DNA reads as TGTGCCAGCAGCTTAGGGATGGACAGTTATGGCTACACCTTC. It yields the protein CASSLGMDSYGYTF.

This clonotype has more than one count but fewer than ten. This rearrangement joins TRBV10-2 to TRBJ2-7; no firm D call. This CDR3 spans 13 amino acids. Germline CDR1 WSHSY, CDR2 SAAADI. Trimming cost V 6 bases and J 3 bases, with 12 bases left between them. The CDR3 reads CASRGFGRYEQYV. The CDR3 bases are TGCGCCAGCAGAGGCTTTGGTCGCTACGAGCAGTACGTC.

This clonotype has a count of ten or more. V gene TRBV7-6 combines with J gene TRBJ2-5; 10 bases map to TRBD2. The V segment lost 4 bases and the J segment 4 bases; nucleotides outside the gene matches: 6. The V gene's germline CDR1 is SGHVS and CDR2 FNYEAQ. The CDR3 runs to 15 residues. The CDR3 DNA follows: TGTGCCAGCAGCTCCCGGACTAGCGGAGGAGAGACCCAGTACTTC. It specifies CASSSRTSGGETQYF.

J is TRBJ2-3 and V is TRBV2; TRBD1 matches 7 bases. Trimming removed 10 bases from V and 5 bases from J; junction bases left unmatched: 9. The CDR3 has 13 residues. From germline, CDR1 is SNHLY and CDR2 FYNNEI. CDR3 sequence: CATATGLVDTQYF. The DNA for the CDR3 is TGTGCCACCGCGACAGGGTTGGTAGATACGCAGTATTTT.

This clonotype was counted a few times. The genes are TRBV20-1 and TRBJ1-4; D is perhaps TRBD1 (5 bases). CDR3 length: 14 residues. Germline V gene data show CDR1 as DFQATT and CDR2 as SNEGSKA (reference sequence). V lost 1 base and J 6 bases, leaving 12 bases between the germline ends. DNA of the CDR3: TGCAGTGCTAGAGGAGACAGCGACTATGAAAAACTGTTTTTT. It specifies CSARGDSDYEKLFF.

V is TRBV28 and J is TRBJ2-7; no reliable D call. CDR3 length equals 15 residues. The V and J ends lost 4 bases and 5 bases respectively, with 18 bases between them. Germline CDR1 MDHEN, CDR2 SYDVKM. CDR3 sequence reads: CASSSPRLVEDEQYV. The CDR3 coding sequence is TGTGCCAGCAGTTCACCCCGTCTGGTTGAAGACGAGCAGTACGTC.

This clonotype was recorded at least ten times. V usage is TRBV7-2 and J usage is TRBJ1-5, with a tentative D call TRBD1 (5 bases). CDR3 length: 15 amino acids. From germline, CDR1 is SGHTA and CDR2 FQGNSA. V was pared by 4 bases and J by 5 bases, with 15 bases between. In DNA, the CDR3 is TGTGCCAGCAGCTCCTATTTGGGGGAAGATCAGCCCCAGCATTTT. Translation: CASSSYLGEDQPQHF.

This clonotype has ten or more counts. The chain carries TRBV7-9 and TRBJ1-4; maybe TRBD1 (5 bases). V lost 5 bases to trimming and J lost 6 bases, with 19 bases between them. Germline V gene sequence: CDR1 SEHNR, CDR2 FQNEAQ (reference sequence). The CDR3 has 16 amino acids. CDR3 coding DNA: TGTGCCAGCAGCCCCCGGGACTTAAAGGGGCATGAAAAACTGTTTTTT. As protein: CASSPRDLKGHEKLFF.

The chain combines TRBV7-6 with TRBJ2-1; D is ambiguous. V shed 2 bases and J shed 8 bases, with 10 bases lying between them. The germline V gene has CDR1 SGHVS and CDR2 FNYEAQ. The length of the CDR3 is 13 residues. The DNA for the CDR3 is TGTGCCAGCAGCTTAAATGGTCCCGATGAGCAGTTCTTC. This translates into CASSLNGPDEQFF.

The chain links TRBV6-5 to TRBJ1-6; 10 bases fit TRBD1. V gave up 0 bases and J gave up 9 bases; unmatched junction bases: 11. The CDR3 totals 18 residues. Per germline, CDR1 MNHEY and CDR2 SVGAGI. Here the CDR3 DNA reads TGTGCCAGCAGTTACTCTCCGGGACAGGGGTATTCTAGTTCACCCCTCCACTTT. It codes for CASSYSPGQGYSSSPLHF.

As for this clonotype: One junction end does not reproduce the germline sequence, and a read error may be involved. CDR3: CVSSTPGQSNEKLFF. The CDR3 DNA sequence: TGTGTCAGCAGCACCCCGGGACAGTCGAATGAAAAACTGTTTTTT. The genes are TRBV7-4 and TRBJ1-4; 7 bases match TRBD1. Germline V lookup: CDR1 SGHVT, CDR2 SQSDAQ. The CDR3 is 15 amino acids.

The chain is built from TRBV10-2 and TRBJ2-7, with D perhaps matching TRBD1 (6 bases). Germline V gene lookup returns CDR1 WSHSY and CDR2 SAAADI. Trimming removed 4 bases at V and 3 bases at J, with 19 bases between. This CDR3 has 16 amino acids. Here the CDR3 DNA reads TGCGCCAGCAGTGTCGCCTTACAGGGATCCTACTACGAGCAGTACTTC. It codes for CASSVALQGSYYEQYF.

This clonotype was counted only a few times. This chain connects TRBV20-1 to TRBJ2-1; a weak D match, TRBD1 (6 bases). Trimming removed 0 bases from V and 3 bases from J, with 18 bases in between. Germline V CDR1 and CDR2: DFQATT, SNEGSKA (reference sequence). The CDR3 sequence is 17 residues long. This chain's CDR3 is CSARDPHRRGRYNEQFF. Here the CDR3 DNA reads TGCAGTGCTAGAGATCCCCATCGCAGGGGCCGCTACAATGAGCAGTTCTTC.

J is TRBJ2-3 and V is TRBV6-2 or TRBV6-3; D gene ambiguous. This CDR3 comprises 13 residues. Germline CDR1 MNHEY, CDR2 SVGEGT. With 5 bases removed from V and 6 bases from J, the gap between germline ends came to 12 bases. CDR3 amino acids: CASSHLRRDTQYF. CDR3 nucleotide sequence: TGTGCCAGCAGTCACTTGAGGCGGGATACGCAGTATTTT.

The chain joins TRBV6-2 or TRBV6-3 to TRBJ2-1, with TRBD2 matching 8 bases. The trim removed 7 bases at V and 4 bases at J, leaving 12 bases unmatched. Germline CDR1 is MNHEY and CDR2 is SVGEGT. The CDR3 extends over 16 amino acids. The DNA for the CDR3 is TGTGCCAGCATCCCAATAGCGGGGAGTCTATACAATGAGCAGTTCTTC. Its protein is CASIPIAGSLYNEQFF.

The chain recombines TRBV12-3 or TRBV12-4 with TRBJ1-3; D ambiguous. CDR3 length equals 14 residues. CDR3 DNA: TGTGCATTCACGGACCGGAGCTCTGGAAACACCATATATTTT. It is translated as CAFTDRSSGNTIYF.

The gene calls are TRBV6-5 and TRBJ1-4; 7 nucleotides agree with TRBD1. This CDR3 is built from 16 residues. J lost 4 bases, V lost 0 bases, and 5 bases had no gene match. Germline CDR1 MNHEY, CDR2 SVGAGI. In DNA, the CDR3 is TGTGCCAGCAGTTACTCTTTACAGGGGAGTAATGAAAAACTGTTTTTT. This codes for CASSYSLQGSNEKLFF.

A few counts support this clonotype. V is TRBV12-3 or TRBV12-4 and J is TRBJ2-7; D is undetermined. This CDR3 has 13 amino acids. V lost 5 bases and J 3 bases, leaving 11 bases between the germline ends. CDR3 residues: CASSPRVFYEQYF. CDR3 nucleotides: TGTGCCAGCAGTCCTCGGGTATTCTACGAGCAGTACTTC.

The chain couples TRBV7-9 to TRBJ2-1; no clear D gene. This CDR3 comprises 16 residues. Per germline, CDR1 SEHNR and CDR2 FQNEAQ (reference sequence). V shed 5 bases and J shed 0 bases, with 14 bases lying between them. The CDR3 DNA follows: TGTGCCAGCAGCCCCCCCAGCGCGCCCTCCTACAATGAGCAGTTCTTC. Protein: CASSPPSAPSYNEQFF.

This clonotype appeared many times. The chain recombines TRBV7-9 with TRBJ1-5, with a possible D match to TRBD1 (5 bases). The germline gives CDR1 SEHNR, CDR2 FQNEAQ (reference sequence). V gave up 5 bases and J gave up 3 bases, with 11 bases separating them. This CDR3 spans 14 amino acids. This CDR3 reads CASSEGRLNQPQHF. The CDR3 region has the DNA TGTGCCAGCAGCGAGGGACGGCTCAATCAGCCCCAGCATTTT.

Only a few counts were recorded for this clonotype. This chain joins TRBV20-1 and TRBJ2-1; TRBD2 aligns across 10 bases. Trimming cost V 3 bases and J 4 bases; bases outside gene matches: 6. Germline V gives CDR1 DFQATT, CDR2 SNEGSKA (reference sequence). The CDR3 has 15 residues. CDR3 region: CSARGLAGAYNEQFF. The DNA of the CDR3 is TGCAGTGCTAGGGGGCTAGCGGGGGCGTACAATGAGCAGTTCTTC.

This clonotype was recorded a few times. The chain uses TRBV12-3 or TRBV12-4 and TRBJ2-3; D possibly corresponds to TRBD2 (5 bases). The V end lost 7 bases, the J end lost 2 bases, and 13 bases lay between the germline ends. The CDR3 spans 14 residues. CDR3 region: CASTDFRDTDTQYF. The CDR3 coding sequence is TGTGCCAGCACTGATTTTCGGGACACAGATACGCAGTATTTT.

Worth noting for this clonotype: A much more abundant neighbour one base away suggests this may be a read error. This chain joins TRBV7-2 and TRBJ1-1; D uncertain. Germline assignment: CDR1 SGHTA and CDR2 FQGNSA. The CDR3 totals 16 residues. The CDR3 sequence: CASSSELAAFHTESFF. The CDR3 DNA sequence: TGTGCCAGCAGTTCCGAGCTGGCAGCTTTTCACACTGAATCTTTCTTT.

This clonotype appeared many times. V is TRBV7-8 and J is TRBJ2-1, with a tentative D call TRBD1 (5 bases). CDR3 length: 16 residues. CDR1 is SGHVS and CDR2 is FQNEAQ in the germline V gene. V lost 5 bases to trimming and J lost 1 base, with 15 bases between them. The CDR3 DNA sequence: TGTGCCAGCAGCCCAAGATACAGGTCGTCCTACAATGAGCAGTTCTTC. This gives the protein CASSPRYRSSYNEQFF.

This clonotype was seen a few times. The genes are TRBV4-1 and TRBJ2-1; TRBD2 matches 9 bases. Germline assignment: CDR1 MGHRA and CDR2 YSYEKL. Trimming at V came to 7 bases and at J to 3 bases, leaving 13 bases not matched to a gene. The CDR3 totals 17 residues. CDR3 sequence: CASTPGGGVELYNEQFF. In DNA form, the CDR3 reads TGCGCCAGCACACCCGGCGGGGGGGTCGAGCTCTACAATGAGCAGTTCTTC.

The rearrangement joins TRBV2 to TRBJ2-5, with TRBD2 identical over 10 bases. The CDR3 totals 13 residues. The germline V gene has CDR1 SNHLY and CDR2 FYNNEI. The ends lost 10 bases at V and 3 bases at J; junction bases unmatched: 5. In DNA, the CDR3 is TGTGCCATGTTGGGACTAGCGAAAGAGACCCAGTACTTC. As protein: CAMLGLAKETQYF.

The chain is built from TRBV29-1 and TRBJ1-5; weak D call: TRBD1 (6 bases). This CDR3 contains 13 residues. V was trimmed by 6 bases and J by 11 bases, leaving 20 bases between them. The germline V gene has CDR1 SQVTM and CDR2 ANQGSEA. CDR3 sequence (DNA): TGCAGCGTCCGGTACGGGGACACCAAGGCCCAGCATTTT. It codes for CSVRYGDTKAQHF.

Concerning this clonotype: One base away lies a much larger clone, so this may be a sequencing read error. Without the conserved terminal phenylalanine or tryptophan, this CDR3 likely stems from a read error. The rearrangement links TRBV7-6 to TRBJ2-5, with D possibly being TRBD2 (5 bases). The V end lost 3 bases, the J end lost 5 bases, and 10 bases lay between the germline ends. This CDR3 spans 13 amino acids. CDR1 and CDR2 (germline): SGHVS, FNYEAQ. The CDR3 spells CASSFGLSETQYS. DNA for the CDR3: TGTGCCAGCAGCTTTGGACTCTCGGAGACCCAGTACTCC.

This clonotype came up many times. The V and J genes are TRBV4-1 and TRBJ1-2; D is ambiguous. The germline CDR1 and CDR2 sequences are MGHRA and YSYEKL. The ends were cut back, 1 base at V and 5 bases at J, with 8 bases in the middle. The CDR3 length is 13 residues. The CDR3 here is CASSQAMGYGYTF. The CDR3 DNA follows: TGCGCCAGCAGCCAAGCGATGGGGTATGGCTACACCTTC.

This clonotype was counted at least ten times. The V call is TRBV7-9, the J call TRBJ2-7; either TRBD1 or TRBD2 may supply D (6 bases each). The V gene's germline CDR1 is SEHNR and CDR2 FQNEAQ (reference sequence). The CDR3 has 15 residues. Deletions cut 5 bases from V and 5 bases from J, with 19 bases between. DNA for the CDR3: TGTGCCAGCAGCCTAAGCGAGGGGGGCGTCAACGAGCAGTACTTC. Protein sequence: CASSLSEGGVNEQYF.